This TCR beta chain was identified during a study of Ad26.COV2.S vaccination and SARS-CoV-2 variants. Whole-study findings and limits: Responses of T cells in total may have been underestimated by the TCR breadth and depth analyses.

A word on this clone: Its specificity is not known.

Treatment meaning: around 19 received Ad26.COV2.S at low or high dose, single or two shots; 5 received placebo; per-sample allocation not given. Day 63 after the first injection of vaccine or placebo was the sampling time. The assay was immunoSEQ multiplex PCR, and TCRdb's table has in-frame clones only and misses some. This table has roughly 380,000 clones, 85% to 90% appearing once. The CDR3 has 14 residues. Germline V gene lookup returns CDR1 LNHDA and CDR2 SQIVND (reference sequence). J lost 4 bases, V lost 4 bases, and 4 bases had no gene match. The clonotype was recovered from a person aged 18 to 65 who received the Ad26.COV2.S COVID-19 vaccine or a placebo. The chain links TRBV19 to TRBJ2-1; TRBD1 agrees at 7 bases. This specimen was peripheral blood, taken in a trial of Ad26.COV2.S vaccine versus placebo. The CDR3 loop is CASSTGQDYNEQFF. The CDR3 DNA follows: TGTGCCAGTAGTACCGGACAGGATTACAATGAGCAGTTCTTC. Full variable domain (outside the CDR3, taken from reference TRBV19 and TRBJ2-1): DGGITQSPKYLFRKEGQNVTLSCEQNLNHDAMYWYRQDPGQGLRLIYYSQIVNDFQKGDIAEGYSVSREKKESFPLTVTSAQKNPTAFYLCASSTGQDYNEQFFGPGTRLTVL.